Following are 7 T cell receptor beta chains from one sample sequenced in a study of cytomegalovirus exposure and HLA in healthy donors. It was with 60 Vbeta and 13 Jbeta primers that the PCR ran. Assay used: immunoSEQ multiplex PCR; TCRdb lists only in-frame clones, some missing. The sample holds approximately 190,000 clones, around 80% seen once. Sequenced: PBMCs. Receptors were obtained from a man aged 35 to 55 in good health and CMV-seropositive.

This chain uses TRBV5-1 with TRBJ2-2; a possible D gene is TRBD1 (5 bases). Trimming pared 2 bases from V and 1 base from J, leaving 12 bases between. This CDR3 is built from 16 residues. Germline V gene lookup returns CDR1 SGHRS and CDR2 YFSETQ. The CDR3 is CASSLMTDLNTGELFF. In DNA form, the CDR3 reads TGCGCCAGCAGCTTAATGACAGATCTGAACACCGGGGAGCTGTTTTTT.

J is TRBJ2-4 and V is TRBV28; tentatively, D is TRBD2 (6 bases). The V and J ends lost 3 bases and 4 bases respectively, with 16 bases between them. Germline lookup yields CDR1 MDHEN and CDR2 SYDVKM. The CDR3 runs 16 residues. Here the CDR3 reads CASSLVSPGAKNIQYF. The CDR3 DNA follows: TGTGCCAGCAGTTTGGTGTCCCCGGGAGCGAAAAACATTCAGTACTTC.

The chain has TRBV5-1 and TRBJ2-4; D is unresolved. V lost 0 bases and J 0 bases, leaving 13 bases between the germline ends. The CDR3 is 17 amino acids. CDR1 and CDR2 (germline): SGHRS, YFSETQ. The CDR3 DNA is TGCGCCAGCAGCTTGGGAGGTGCCCTATTAGCCAAAAACATTCAGTACTTC. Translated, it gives CASSLGGALLAKNIQYF.

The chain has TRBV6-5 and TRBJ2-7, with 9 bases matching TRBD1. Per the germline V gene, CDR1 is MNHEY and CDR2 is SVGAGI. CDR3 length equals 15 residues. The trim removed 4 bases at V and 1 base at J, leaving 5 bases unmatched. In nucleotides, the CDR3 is TGTGCCAGCAGTTCCGGGACAGGGTTTTCCTACGAGCAGTACTTC. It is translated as CASSSGTGFSYEQYF.

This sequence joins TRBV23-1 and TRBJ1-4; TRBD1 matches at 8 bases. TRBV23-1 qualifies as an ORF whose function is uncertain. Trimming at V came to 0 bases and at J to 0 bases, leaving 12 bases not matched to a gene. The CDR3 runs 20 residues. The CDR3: CASSQSKVGQGNSTNEKLFF. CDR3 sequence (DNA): TGCGCCAGCAGTCAATCGAAGGTTGGACAGGGAAATTCAACTAATGAAAAACTGTTTTTT.

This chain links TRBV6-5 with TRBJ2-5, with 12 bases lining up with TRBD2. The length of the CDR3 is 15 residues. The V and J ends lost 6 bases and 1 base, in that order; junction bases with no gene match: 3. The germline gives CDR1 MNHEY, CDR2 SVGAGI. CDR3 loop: CASRTSGGIQETQYF. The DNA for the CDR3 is TGTGCCAGCAGAACTAGCGGGGGGATCCAAGAGACCCAGTACTTC.

CDR3 loop: CASSEWGDSHQPQHF. CDR3 in DNA: TGTGCCAGCAGTGAATGGGGGGACAGCCATCAGCCCCAGCATTTT. This rearrangement joins TRBV2 to TRBJ1-5; 7 nucleotides agree with TRBD1. The CDR3 consists of 15 residues. Germline CDR1 SNHLY, CDR2 FYNNEI. Unmatched junction bases numbered 6, after V lost 2 bases and J lost 5 bases.